The clone carrying this TCR beta chain came up a few times. Sample-barcoded 5' priming and a J-beta primer mix drove a second PCR of roughly 7 to 11 cycles. MiXCR was run by TCRdb on the 5' RACE reads, yielding one entry per CDR3 protein. The sample includes roughly 1,800,000 distinct CDR3 sequences, 49% of them seen just once. The data are from a study of blood T cells in healthy people across ages. This clonotype originated in a woman aged 40-49 years in good health. Specimen: blood.

The DNA of the CDR3 is TGTGCCATCACCCAGGAACTCACAGATACGCAGTATTTT. Protein product: CAITQELTDTQYF. V gene TRBV10-3 combines with J gene TRBJ2-3; D call uncertain. CDR1 ENHRY and CDR2 SYGVKD come from the germline V gene. CDR3 size: 13 residues. Trimming cost V 7 bases and J 2 bases, with 10 bases left between them.